The 27 T cell receptor beta chains given below trace back to one sample, sequenced in a study of cytomegalovirus exposure and HLA in healthy donors. Sequencing was performed with immunoSEQ multiplex PCR; in TCRdb, only in-frame clones are kept and a portion is missing. The table shows approximately 120,000 clones, with 89% occurring only once. Sample: PBMCs. These receptors came from a woman between 18 and 29 years old in good health and CMV-seronegative.

This rearrangement joins TRBV2 to TRBJ2-1; 9 bases line up with TRBD2. The ends lost 5 bases at V and 7 bases at J; junction bases unmatched: 6. Germline CDR1 and CDR2: SNHLY and FYNNEI. The CDR3 runs 14 residues. The CDR3: CASSPGTSSNEQFF. In nucleotides, the CDR3 is TGTGCCAGCAGTCCCGGGACTAGCAGTAATGAGCAGTTCTTC.

The chain carries TRBV19 and TRBJ1-1; D call uncertain. The CDR3 spans 14 residues. Germline V CDR1 and CDR2: LNHDA, SQIVND (reference sequence). The V end was cut by 5 bases, the J end by 1 base, with 11 bases between. The CDR3 coding sequence is TGTGCCAGTAGTCCGGTCTCAGGGAACACTGAAGCTTTCTTT. The encoded protein is CASSPVSGNTEAFF.

This chain joins TRBV28 and TRBJ1-5; tentatively, D is TRBD1 (5 bases). The germline gives CDR1 MDHEN, CDR2 SYDVKM. CDR3 length: 14 residues. V lost 9 bases and J lost 1, with 13 bases in between. CDR3 nucleotides: TGTGCCAGTGTCCCCAACAGGAGCAATCAGCCCCAGCATTTT. This sequence encodes CASVPNRSNQPQHF.

Only a few counts were recorded for this clone. This sequence joins TRBV18 and TRBJ2-7, with TRBD2 matching over 8 bases. Germline CDR1 and CDR2: KGHSH and LQKENI. V shed 2 bases and J 0 bases; nucleotides not matched to a gene: 3. This CDR3 spans 15 amino acids. The CDR3 protein is CASSPIAGSSYEQYF. The CDR3 DNA sequence: TGTGCCAGCTCACCAATAGCGGGGAGCTCCTACGAGCAGTACTTC.

J is TRBJ2-3 and V is TRBV6-6; 7 nucleotides agree with TRBD2. The CDR3 is 14 residues long. CDR1 and CDR2 from the germline V gene are MNHNY and SVGAGI (reference sequence). V was clipped by 6 bases and J by 0 bases; unmatched bases: 3. CDR3 loop: CASSQLASTDTQYF. CDR3 nucleotides: TGTGCCAGCAGCCAACTAGCGAGCACAGATACGCAGTATTTT.

This CDR3 is CASRGQGGGYTF. The CDR3 coding sequence is TGTGCCAGCAGGGGACAGGGGGGAGGCTACACCTTC. The rearrangement uses TRBV27 and TRBJ1-2; 11 bases map to TRBD1. Germline V CDR1 and CDR2: MNHEY, SMNVEV (reference sequence). This CDR3 comprises 12 residues. J lost 8 bases, V lost 6 bases, and 2 bases had no gene match.

The chain carries TRBV5-1 and TRBJ2-2; possibly TRBD2 for D (7 bases). V was shortened by 0 bases and J by 4 bases, with 13 bases between the two germline ends. The CDR3 extends over 16 amino acids. Germline V lookup: CDR1 SGHRS, CDR2 YFSETQ. The CDR3 DNA reads TGCGCCAGCAGCTTGGCGCGGCGGGGGCTCACCGGGGAGCTGTTTTTT. Protein product: CASSLARRGLTGELFF.

J is TRBJ2-3 and V is TRBV9; D may be TRBD2 (6 bases). The CDR3 loop spans 15 amino acids. V was clipped by 0 bases and J by 3 bases, with 11 bases between them. In germline, CDR1 is SGDLS, CDR2 YYNGEE. CDR3 region: CASSVAGESTDTQYF. The CDR3 DNA is TGTGCCAGCAGCGTAGCGGGAGAGTCGACAGATACGCAGTATTTT.

CDR3: CAWSDPVTRGDYEQYF. CDR3 coding DNA: TGTGCCTGGAGTGACCCTGTTACACGCGGGGACTACGAGCAGTACTTC. The chain uses TRBV30 and TRBJ2-7, with D perhaps TRBD2 (6 bases). The CDR3 has 16 residues. V dropped 1 base and J dropped 3 bases, with 19 bases sitting between them. Germline CDR1 GTSNPN, CDR2 SVGIG (reference sequence). The whole variable domain, filled in from reference TRBV30 and TRBJ2-7, reads SQTIHQWPATLVQPVGSPLSLECTVEGTSNPNLYWYRQAAGRGLQLLFYSVGIGQISSEVPQNLSASRPQDRQFILSSKKLLLSDSGFYLCAWSDPVTRGDYEQYFGPGTRLTVT.

This chain connects TRBV28 to TRBJ2-1, with D uncertain. V was cut by 5 bases and J by 2 bases, with 19 bases left in between. The length of the CDR3 is 17 residues. The germline CDR1 and CDR2 sequences are MDHEN and SYDVKM. The CDR3 region is CASSPPSGSLPYNEQFF. The CDR3 DNA sequence: TGTGCCAGCAGTCCACCTTCGGGTAGCCTGCCCTACAATGAGCAGTTCTTC.

The chain uses TRBV28 and TRBJ2-7, with D perhaps matching TRBD1 (5 bases). The CDR3 is 16 residues long. V was cut by 6 bases and J by 3 bases, with 21 bases left in between. CDR1 and CDR2 (germline): MDHEN, SYDVKM. The CDR3 nucleotides are TGTGCCAGCAGCCCTTTCCCGGGTAAGGGGAACTACGAGCAGTACTTC. Amino acids: CASSPFPGKGNYEQYF. Based on the CDR3 plus reference TRBV28 and TRBJ2-7, the full variable domain is DVKVTQSSRYLVKRTGEKVFLECVQDMDHENMFWYRQDPGLGLRLIYFSYDVKMKEKGDIPEGYSVSREKKERFSLILESASTNQTSMYLCASSPFPGKGNYEQYFGPGTRLTVT.

The rearrangement links TRBV28 to TRBJ2-7, with 10 bases matching TRBD2. J gave up 2 bases and V 5 bases, and 6 bases lay outside the gene matches. CDR3 length: 15 amino acids. Germline-derived CDR1 and CDR2 are MDHEN and SYDVKM. DNA for the CDR3: TGTGCCAGCAGTCCCGGGACTAGCGATGCCTACGAGCAGTACTTC. It specifies CASSPGTSDAYEQYF. The complete variable domain, with remaining parts taken from reference TRBV28 and TRBJ2-7, reads DVKVTQSSRYLVKRTGEKVFLECVQDMDHENMFWYRQDPGLGLRLIYFSYDVKMKEKGDIPEGYSVSREKKERFSLILESASTNQTSMYLCASSPGTSDAYEQYFGPGTRLTVT.

The V and J genes are TRBV7-2 and TRBJ1-6; 9 nucleotides agree with TRBD1. Germline CDR1 reads SGHTA; CDR2 reads FQGNSA. CDR3 length: 16 amino acids. The trim removed 5 bases at V and 8 bases at J, leaving 10 bases unmatched. CDR3 sequence (DNA): TGTGCCAGCAGCCCTAATGGACAGGGGTCGTATTCACCCCTCCACTTT. Protein product: CASSPNGQGSYSPLHF.

DNA of the CDR3: TGTGCCAGCAGCTTAGTCTGGGGGGATGATCAGCCCCAGCATTTT. Translated, it gives CASSLVWGDDQPQHF. The genes are TRBV7-8 and TRBJ1-5; a weak D match, TRBD1 (5 bases). Germline assignment: CDR1 SGHVS and CDR2 FQNEAQ. V was pared by 1 base and J by 5 bases, with 12 bases between. There are 15 residues in the CDR3.

The gene calls are TRBV7-2 and TRBJ2-3, with D possibly being TRBD1 (6 bases). In germline, CDR1 is SGHTA, CDR2 FQGNSA. V lost 0 bases and J 0 bases, leaving 13 bases between the germline ends. This CDR3 is built from 17 residues. The CDR3 bases are TGTGCCAGCAGCTTAGCGAGTAACAGGGCTAGCACAGATACGCAGTATTTT. This sequence encodes CASSLASNRASTDTQYF.

V and J are TRBV25-1 and TRBJ2-1; 8 nucleotides line up with TRBD2. Germline V lookup: CDR1 MGHDK, CDR2 SYGVNS. This CDR3 contains 16 residues. The trim removed 6 bases at V and 8 bases at J, leaving 15 bases unmatched. DNA of the CDR3: TGTGCCAGCAGCCCGTCCCCCGGGACTAGTATCTATGAGCAGTTCTTC. Translation gives CASSPSPGTSIYEQFF.

This chain joins TRBV7-8 and TRBJ1-1, with 8 bases identical to TRBD1. The CDR3 sequence is 17 residues long. V shed 3 bases and J 6 bases; nucleotides not matched to a gene: 15. The germline V gene encodes CDR1 SGHVS and CDR2 FQNEAQ. Here the CDR3 DNA reads TGTGCCAGCAGCTTGGGACTTGGACAGGGCTCCAAGGCTGAAGCTTTCTTT. It encodes CASSLGLGQGSKAEAFF.

V gene TRBV6-5 combines with J gene TRBJ2-1; D is unresolved. V lost 4 bases and J lost 6, with 7 bases in between. The CDR3 loop spans 12 amino acids. Per the germline V gene, CDR1 is MNHEY and CDR2 is SVGAGI. Here the CDR3 reads CASSSLRNEQFF. CDR3 DNA: TGTGCCAGCAGTTCTCTGCGCAATGAGCAGTTCTTC.

The chain has TRBV5-1 and TRBJ2-5, with D uncertain. The ends were cut back, 4 bases at V and 4 bases at J, with 14 bases in the middle. Germline values: CDR1 SGHRS, CDR2 YFSETQ. The CDR3 runs 14 residues. CDR3 nucleotide sequence: TGCGCCAGCAGCCCCGACTCGGAGAGAGAGACCCAGTACTTC. It translates to CASSPDSERETQYF.

The V gene is TRBV28, the J gene TRBJ1-5; D unclear. Trimming stripped 5 bases from V and 1 base from J, with 15 bases between. This CDR3 is built from 16 residues. The germline gives CDR1 MDHEN, CDR2 SYDVKM. The CDR3 DNA follows: TGTGCCAGCAGTACCCCCCGCTCGGGAAGCAATCAGCCCCAGCATTTT. As protein: CASSTPRSGSNQPQHF.

The chain combines TRBV5-4 with TRBJ2-2; D unclear. The V gene lost 1 base and the J gene lost 0 bases, with 13 bases spanning the gap. This CDR3 region has 17 residues. The V gene's germline CDR1 is SGHNT and CDR2 YYREEE (reference sequence). The CDR3 region is CASSLSPTGSNTGELFF. The CDR3 DNA is TGTGCCAGCAGCTTGTCCCCGACTGGCTCGAACACCGGGGAGCTGTTTTTT.

This chain joins TRBV18 and TRBJ1-1; D remains ambiguous. Germline V gene data show CDR1 as KGHSH and CDR2 as LQKENI. V was pared by 3 bases and J by 4 bases, with 18 bases between. This CDR3 region has 16 residues. CDR3 loop: CASSPDGRSRGTEAFF. The DNA for the CDR3 is TGTGCCAGCTCACCCGACGGACGTAGCCGGGGCACTGAAGCTTTCTTT.

The chain recombines TRBV7-9 with TRBJ1-1, with D hard to call. V was cut by 4 bases and J by 7 bases, with 4 bases left in between. Germline V gene lookup returns CDR1 SEHNR and CDR2 FQNEAQ (reference sequence). The CDR3 has 10 amino acids. CDR3 nucleotides: TGTGCCAGCAGCTCCTATGAAGCTTTCTTT. Translating gives CASSSYEAFF.

This chain joins TRBV30 and TRBJ2-1; 8 bases are shared with TRBD2. The CDR3 contains 15 residues. Germline assignment: CDR1 GTSNPN and CDR2 SVGIG (reference sequence). Trimming took 1 base from V and 4 from J; bases not matched to a gene: 6. The CDR3 DNA is TGTGCCTGGAGTGACGGGGGGGACTTTTACAATGAGCAGTTCTTC. The encoded protein is CAWSDGGDFYNEQFF.

The rearrangement links TRBV6-5 to TRBJ1-3; D is ambiguous. This CDR3 is built from 16 residues. Looked up from germline, CDR1 is MNHEY and CDR2 is SVGAGI. The V end was cut by 3 bases, the J end by 0 bases, with 12 bases between. CDR3 loop: CASSYMGRNSGNTIYF. As DNA, the CDR3 is TGTGCCAGCAGTTATATGGGCAGGAACTCTGGAAACACCATATATTTT.

This clone has only one observation. V gene TRBV7-2 combines with J gene TRBJ1-4; D is uncertain. The CDR3 is 15 amino acids. Trimming removed 1 base from V and 1 base from J, with 7 bases in between. Germline V CDR1 and CDR2: SGHTA, FQGNSA. The chain's CDR3 is CASSLVPVTNEKLFF. CDR3 sequence (DNA): TGTGCCAGCAGCTTAGTGCCAGTAACTAATGAAAAACTGTTTTTT.

This rearrangement joins TRBV5-1 to TRBJ1-4; no firm D call. Trimming took off 1 base at V and 10 bases at J, with 17 bases between the two ends. CDR1 is SGHRS and CDR2 is YFSETQ in the germline V gene. The CDR3 spans 15 residues. The CDR3 sequence is CASSLYPGEGVKLFF. CDR3 DNA sequence: TGCGCCAGCAGCTTGTATCCGGGAGAGGGTGTAAAACTGTTTTTT.